The 14 T cell receptor beta chains below were found in one sample sequenced in a study of T cells in Graves' hyperthyroidism and ophthalmopathy. RNA transcripts were the template for amplifying TCR beta CDR3 regions. Using the HTBI primer set, a first-round RT-PCR was run on the TCR CDR3. TCRdb called the multiplex PCR reads again in MiXCR, with one record for every CDR3 protein. Here the sample spans 500,000 to 650,000 distinct CDR3 sequences, under 20% being singletons. Sequencing was performed on blood. Source of these receptors: a woman aged 18-30 years with Graves' ophthalmopathy.

The chain has TRBV6-2 or TRBV6-3 and TRBJ1-1; D ambiguous. The CDR3 has 14 amino acids. Trimming shortened V by 6 bases and J by 6 bases, and 17 bases separated the two germline ends. Looked up from germline, CDR1 is MNHEY and CDR2 is SVGEGT. CDR3 in DNA: TGTGCCAGCAGCCCACGCAGAACTTATCCTGAAGCTTTCTTT. This translates into CASSPRRTYPEAFF.

This clonotype turned up a few times. V and J are TRBV25-1 and TRBJ1-1; D not certain. Trimming cost V 5 bases and J 0 bases, with 19 bases left between them. Germline values: CDR1 MGHDK, CDR2 SYGVNS. The length of the CDR3 is 17 residues. The CDR3 loop reads CASSPMDVLGMNTEAFF. As DNA, the CDR3 is TGTGCCAGCAGTCCGATGGACGTGTTAGGCATGAACACTGAAGCTTTCTTT.

In this sample, this clonotype turned up many times. This chain uses TRBV6-1 with TRBJ2-5, with 7 bases aligning to TRBD1. The CDR3 extends over 15 amino acids. The germline CDR1 and CDR2 sequences are MNHNS and SASEGT. V shed 6 bases, J shed 2 bases, and the junction held 9 bases outside the gene matches. CDR3 loop: CASSFRQGLQETQYF. The CDR3 bases are TGTGCCAGCAGCTTCCGACAGGGTCTACAAGAGACCCAGTACTTC.

This clonotype was found a few times. The chain uses TRBV27 and TRBJ2-7, with 9 bases lining up with TRBD2. The V and J ends lost 6 bases and 3 bases, in that order; junction bases with no gene match: 6. Per the germline V gene, CDR1 is MNHEY and CDR2 is SMNVEV (reference sequence). The CDR3 covers 14 residues. The CDR3 DNA sequence: TGTGCCAGCAGCGGACTAGCGACGAGCTACGAGCAGTACTTC. Translation: CASSGLATSYEQYF.

There are many counts of this clonotype. This rearrangement joins TRBV20-1 to TRBJ2-3, with 9 bases identical to TRBD2. The germline gives CDR1 DFQATT, CDR2 SNEGSKA (reference sequence). The CDR3 is 16 amino acids. Trimming removed 2 bases from V and 3 bases from J; junction bases left unmatched: 9. CDR3 region: CSARRVPSGDTDTQYF. CDR3 nucleotides: TGCAGTGCTAGACGTGTTCCTAGCGGGGATACAGATACGCAGTATTTT.

The chain is built from TRBV7-2 and TRBJ1-6; D might be TRBD1 (5 bases). The CDR3 is made up of 15 amino acids. V was cut by 6 bases and J by 6 bases, with 15 bases left in between. Germline V lookup: CDR1 SGHTA, CDR2 FQGNSA. DNA of the CDR3: TGTGCCAGCAGAAGCGGGGGGTTTCGTAATTCACCCCTCCACTTT. It specifies CASRSGGFRNSPLHF.

Regarding this clonotype: A much larger clone differs by one base, so this may be a read error. This chain uses TRBV20-1 with TRBJ2-1; D is possibly TRBD2 (5 bases). Germline V gene sequence: CDR1 DFQATT, CDR2 SNEGSKA (reference sequence). Trimming took 4 bases from V and 8 from J, leaving 21 bases between them. The CDR3 runs 15 residues. The CDR3 DNA is TGCAGTGCTAAAGAGGGCTACCCGCGCGTCCATGAGCAGTTCTTC. This codes for CSAKEGYPRVHEQFF.

The rearrangement uses TRBV11-3 and TRBJ2-7; D remains unclear. The V and J ends lost 4 bases and 0 bases respectively, with 10 bases between them. CDR3 length equals 14 residues. Germline values: CDR1 SGHNT, CDR2 YENEEA. The CDR3 DNA sequence: TGTGCCAGCAGCTCCACCCATATCTCCTACGAGCAGTACTTC. It is translated as CASSSTHISYEQYF.

The chain is built from TRBV7-6 and TRBJ2-1; perhaps TRBD1 as D (5 bases). The CDR3 extends over 15 amino acids. Germline values: CDR1 SGHVS, CDR2 FNYEAQ. V was trimmed by 0 bases and J by 6 bases, leaving 12 bases between them. The CDR3 loop reads CASSLASGLSNEQFF. Here the CDR3 DNA reads TGTGCCAGCAGCTTAGCGTCAGGGCTTTCCAATGAGCAGTTCTTC.

In its sample, this clonotype was seen many times. The V gene is TRBV27, the J gene TRBJ2-7; TRBD2 aligns across 12 bases. Per germline, CDR1 MNHEY and CDR2 SMNVEV (reference sequence). This CDR3 is built from 17 residues. V was clipped by 8 bases and J by 8 bases; unmatched bases: 19. CDR3 bases: TGTGCCAGCGCCCAACTCCAGGGGGGACTAGCGGGTGTGAAGCAGTACTTC. Protein product: CASAQLQGGLAGVKQYF.

Ten or more counts support this clonotype. The chain employs TRBV30 and TRBJ1-2; D is uncertain. The ends were cut back, 2 bases at V and 4 bases at J, with 5 bases in the middle. Germline CDR1 GTSNPN, CDR2 SVGIG (reference sequence). The CDR3 contains 11 residues. CDR3 nucleotide sequence: TGTGCCTGGAGTCGACCCTATGGCTACACCTTC. This translates into CAWSRPYGYTF.

This clonotype was seen at least ten times. CDR3 protein: CASSFPGQLYEQYF. CDR3 nucleotides: TGTGCCAGCAGTTTCCCCGGACAACTCTACGAGCAGTACTTC. The rearrangement links TRBV27 to TRBJ2-7; a possible D gene is TRBD1 (5 bases). Germline V gene lookup returns CDR1 MNHEY and CDR2 SMNVEV (reference sequence). V gave up 3 bases and J gave up 3 bases, with 12 bases separating them. The CDR3 totals 14 residues.

The rearrangement joins TRBV19 to TRBJ2-7; D tentatively fits TRBD1 or TRBD2 (6 bases each). This CDR3 is 16 amino acids long. The V gene lost 3 bases and the J gene lost 3 bases, with 18 bases spanning the gap. In germline, CDR1 is LNHDA, CDR2 SQIVND (reference sequence). DNA for the CDR3: TGTGCCAGTAGTATGGGGGGACACCGGGTCTACTACGAGCAGTACTTC. This translates into CASSMGGHRVYYEQYF.

This clonotype was observed a few times. The chain links TRBV13 to TRBJ2-6, with 7 positions matching TRBD1. CDR3 size: 14 residues. The J segment lost 10 bases and the V segment lost 4 bases, leaving 7 bases of the junction unmatched. The germline V gene encodes CDR1 PRHDT and CDR2 FYEKMQ (reference sequence). CDR3 region: CASSSTGESNVLTF. As DNA, the CDR3 is TGTGCCAGCAGCTCAACAGGGGAATCAAACGTCCTGACTTTC.